Listed here are 14 T cell receptor beta chains from one sample, sequenced in a study of T cells in Graves' hyperthyroidism and ophthalmopathy (dated by TCRdb to about 2019). The library was made by multiplex PCR. Sequencing used an Illumina HiSeq 2000. The TCR beta CDR3 regions were amplified from the RNA transcripts. The first round of RT-PCR for the TCR CDR3 was performed with the HTBI primer set and the Qiagen OneStep RT-PCR kit. TCRdb applied fastp at Q25 and MiXCR to the public reads, then kept only in-frame beta chains. CDR3 protein sequences are deduplicated, and each keeps its most common genes and DNA. In all, the sample holds under 400,000 distinct CDR3 sequences, and around a sixth of those were seen once. The ten largest clones add up to 25% to 35% of the sample. Sequenced sample: blood. The receptors were gathered from a woman aged 18 to 35 with Graves' hyperthyroidism that later progressed to Graves' ophthalmopathy.

This clonotype was recorded many times. The rearrangement uses TRBV10-3 and TRBJ2-2; D is ambiguous. Trimming removed 3 bases at V and 0 bases at J, with 5 bases between. Germline CDR1 reads ENHRY; CDR2 reads SYGVKD. CDR3 size: 14 residues. CDR3 DNA sequence: TGTGCCATCAGTGACAGCTCGAACACCGGGGAGCTGTTTTTT. It codes for CAISDSSNTGELFF.

This clonotype was detected a few times. The CDR3 region has the DNA TGTGCCAGCAGTTACCCAGGGACGATCAATGAGCAGTTCTTC. It encodes CASSYPGTINEQFF. The chain recombines TRBV6-2 or TRBV6-3 with TRBJ2-1; D may match TRBD1 or TRBD2 (5 bases each). The CDR3 contains 14 residues. The V gene lost 2 bases and the J gene lost 6 bases, with 11 bases spanning the gap. Germline V gives CDR1 MNHEY, CDR2 SVGEGT.

This clonotype was counted many times. V usage is TRBV18 and J usage is TRBJ1-5, with 7 bases lining up with TRBD1. The CDR3 sequence is 14 residues long. V lost 5 bases, J lost 3 bases, and 4 bases stayed unmatched. Germline CDR1 and CDR2: KGHSH and LQKENI. The CDR3 DNA sequence: TGTGCCAGCTCAAGACAGGGCCTCAATCAGCCCCAGCATTTT. Residues: CASSRQGLNQPQHF.

This clonotype was picked up a small number of times. This chain connects TRBV28 to TRBJ1-2; D not certain. This CDR3 comprises 13 residues. Trimming cost V 4 bases and J 4 bases, with 10 bases left between them. Germline assignment: CDR1 MDHEN and CDR2 SYDVKM. CDR3 DNA sequence: TGTGCCAGCAGTTCCCCGGGTGGCTATGGCTACACCTTC. It translates to CASSSPGGYGYTF.

At least ten counts were recorded for this clonotype. This chain links TRBV2 with TRBJ2-1, with TRBD1 identical over 7 bases. The J segment lost 7 bases and the V segment lost 6 bases, leaving 12 bases of the junction unmatched. The CDR3 is made up of 15 amino acids. From germline, CDR1 is SNHLY and CDR2 FYNNEI. This CDR3 is CASSATGRGVNEQFF. DNA of the CDR3: TGTGCCAGCAGCGCGACAGGGCGTGGGGTAAATGAGCAGTTCTTC.

The genes are TRBV7-2 and TRBJ2-3; 13 positions match TRBD2. J was trimmed by 4 bases and V by 4 bases; bases with no gene match: 11. CDR1 is SGHTA, CDR2 FQGNSA, per germline. This CDR3 spans 18 amino acids. CDR3 in amino acids: CASSSAGTSGKDSDTQYF. The DNA for the CDR3 is TGTGCCAGCAGCTCAGCCGGGACTAGCGGGAAGGATTCAGATACGCAGTATTTT.

This clonotype came up many times. V is TRBV24-1 and J is TRBJ2-5; D gene ambiguous. In germline, CDR1 is KGHDR, CDR2 SFDVKD. This CDR3 spans 15 amino acids. V dropped 0 bases and J dropped 2 bases, with 9 bases sitting between them. For the CDR3, the DNA is TGTGCCACCAGTGATTTGAGGGCAGCTCAAGAGACCCAGTACTTC. As protein: CATSDLRAAQETQYF.

J is TRBJ2-1 and V is TRBV7-2; D is ambiguous. This CDR3 contains 13 residues. Germline-derived CDR1 and CDR2 are SGHTA and FQGNSA. The V and J ends lost 3 bases and 5 bases respectively, with 8 bases between them. The CDR3 loop is CASSLVYNNEQFF. The CDR3 nucleotides read TGTGCCAGCAGCTTGGTTTACAACAATGAGCAGTTCTTC.

This clonotype was picked up many times. J is TRBJ2-1 and V is TRBV28; 9 bases are a match to TRBD2. Germline CDR1 is MDHEN and CDR2 is SYDVKM. V shed 6 bases and J 7 bases; nucleotides not matched to a gene: 10. The CDR3 contains 15 residues. CDR3 in DNA: TGTGCCAGCAGCGGCGGGGGGGCAGACGTAAATGAGCAGTTCTTC. This gives the protein CASSGGGADVNEQFF.

This clonotype was observed many times. This sequence joins TRBV28 and TRBJ2-1; 11 positions match TRBD2. The V and J ends lost 5 bases and 8 bases, in that order; junction bases with no gene match: 23. The V gene's germline CDR1 is MDHEN and CDR2 SYDVKM. CDR3 length: 20 amino acids. The DNA for the CDR3 is TGTGCCAGCAGTGCCGACGACCTGGGATATAGCGGGAGGGCCGTCGATGAGCAGTTCTTC. Translation: CASSADDLGYSGRAVDEQFF.

As for this clonotype: A much more abundant neighbour one base away suggests this may be a read error. This chain uses TRBV5-6 with TRBJ2-1, with 10 bases fitting TRBD2. The ends lost 3 bases at V and 7 bases at J; junction bases unmatched: 7. There are 15 residues in the CDR3. Germline assignment: CDR1 SGHDT and CDR2 YYEEEE. Here the CDR3 reads CASSSPAGGHNEQFF. As DNA, the CDR3 is TGTGCCAGCAGCTCACCAGCGGGAGGGCATAATGAGCAGTTCTTC. The full variable domain, rest sourced from reference TRBV5-6 and TRBJ2-1, is DAGVTQSPTHLIKTRGQQVTLRCSPKSGHDTVSWYQQALGQGPQFIFQYYEEEERQRGNFPDRFSGHQFPNYSSELNVNALLLGDSALYLCASSSPAGGHNEQFFGPGTRLTVL.

This clonotype was counted many times. The chain has TRBV20-1 and TRBJ2-7, with TRBD1 as a possible D gene (5 bases). CDR1 and CDR2 (germline): DFQATT, SNEGSKA (reference sequence). Trimming cost V 3 bases and J 2 bases, with 17 bases left between them. CDR3 length: 15 amino acids. The CDR3 sequence is CSASGRRALTYEQYF. For the CDR3, the DNA is TGCAGTGCTAGCGGCCGCAGGGCTCTTACCTACGAGCAGTACTTC.

This clonotype was recorded at least ten times. CDR3 sequence: CASSLDLTSGNIQYF. The CDR3 nucleotides read TGCGCCAGCAGCTTGGATCTGACTAGCGGGAACATTCAGTACTTC. The chain combines TRBV5-1 with TRBJ2-4; 10 bases align to TRBD2. From germline, CDR1 is SGHRS and CDR2 YFSETQ. The J segment lost 7 bases and the V segment lost 0 bases, leaving 4 bases of the junction unmatched. The CDR3 has 15 residues. Supplemented by reference TRBV5-1 and TRBJ2-4, the full variable domain reads KAGVTQTPRYLIKTRGQQVTLSCSPISGHRSVSWYQQTPGQGLQFLFEYFSETQRNKGNFPGRFSGRQFSNSRSEMNVSTLELGDSALYLCASSLDLTSGNIQYFGAGTRLSVL.

In this sample, this clonotype turned up a few times. The J gene is TRBJ1-2, the V gene TRBV6-2 or TRBV6-3; D is possibly TRBD1 (5 bases). Trimming cost V 2 bases and J 6 bases, with 13 bases left between them. The CDR3 extends over 14 amino acids. From germline, CDR1 is MNHEY and CDR2 SVGEGT. CDR3 in amino acids: CASSYQGAADGYTF. CDR3 DNA sequence: TGTGCCAGCAGTTACCAAGGGGCAGCGGATGGCTACACCTTC.